The clone carrying this T cell receptor (beta chain) was seen a handful of times. Its cognate antigen is unknown. Looked up from germline, CDR1 is SNHLY and CDR2 is FYNNEI. The CDR3 has 15 amino acids. Trimming took 5 bases from V and 4 from J, leaving 15 bases between them. Time point reported: blood at routine non-recurrence follow-up after resection. The study sequenced unsorted whole RNA from tumor, nontumor lung or frozen PBMC. TCRdb fed the 5' RACE reads into MiXCR, producing one record per CDR3 protein. Here the sample spans about 52,000 distinct CDR3 sequences, 6% to 8.5% being singletons. These data originate in a study of spatial heterogeneity in lung cancer. At the level of the study: Median follow-up for sequenced PBMC samples was around two years after resection, when such samples existed. A unique TCR and UMI combination showed up more than ten times in raw reads, on average. Detection consistently captured more beta-chain sequences than alpha-chain sequences. Whole-study results and caveats: In blood, ubiquitous expanded tumor TCRs appeared more at resection than follow-up.

Source: PBMCs, taken at follow-up. This receptor was identified in a female donor with early-stage non-small cell lung cancer. This chain connects TRBV2 to TRBJ2-1; maybe TRBD1 (6 bases). The CDR3 DNA sequence: TGTGCCAGCAGTACCCAACCTACAGGGTACAATGAGCAGTTCTTC. This codes for CASSTQPTGYNEQFF. The full variable domain, in which reference TRBV2 and TRBJ2-1 provide the parts outside the CDR3, is EPEVTQTPSHQVTQMGQEVILRCVPISNHLYFYWYRQILGQKVEFLVSFYNNEISEKSEIFDDQFSVERPDGSNFTLKIRSTKLEDSAMYFCASSTQPTGYNEQFFGPGTRLTVL.